The present TCR beta chain was sequenced within a study of blood T cells in healthy people across ages. With a J-beta primer mix and a sample-barcoded 5' primer, a second PCR ran 7 to 11 cycles. TCRdb reprocessed the 5' RACE reads with MiXCR, giving one entry per CDR3 protein. In the table there are around 2 million distinct CDR3 sequences, 39% of which are singletons. Sample: blood. This receptor was identified in a human donor in good health.

The CDR3 is CASSLTGQGYNSPLHF. The CDR3 nucleotides read TGTGCCAGCAGCTTAACGGGACAGGGGTATAATTCACCCCTCCACTTT. This chain connects TRBV7-3 to TRBJ1-6; 10 positions match TRBD1. Trimming removed 0 bases from V and 4 bases from J; junction bases left unmatched: 0. CDR3 size: 16 residues. Per germline, CDR1 SGHTA and CDR2 FQGTGA. The full variable domain, with the rest looked up from reference TRBV7-3 and TRBJ1-6, is GAGVSQTPSNKVTEKGKYVELRCDPISGHTALYWYRQSLGQGPEFLIYFQGTGAADDSGLPNDRFFAVRPEGSVSTLKIQRTERGDSAVYLCASSLTGQGYNSPLHFGNGTRLTVT.